The 4 T cell receptor beta chains given below trace back to one sample, sequenced in a study of cytomegalovirus exposure and HLA in healthy donors. The PCR ran on 60 Vbeta and 13 Jbeta primers. Some clones are missing from TCRdb's copy, which holds only in-frame ones; the method was immunoSEQ multiplex PCR. The profile shows around 210,000 clones, roughly 78% of them singletons. The sequenced material came from PBMCs. The source of these receptors is a boy younger than 18 in good health and CMV-seronegative.

V gene TRBV6-6 combines with J gene TRBJ2-1; D is unclear. This CDR3 region has 11 residues. The V end was cut by 4 bases, the J end by 7 bases, with 5 bases between. The V gene's germline CDR1 is MNHNY and CDR2 SVGAGI (reference sequence). The CDR3 DNA is TGTGCCAGCAGTTCCCATAATGAGCAGTTCTTC. Translating gives CASSSHNEQFF.

As to this clone: One end of the junction does not line up with germline, which may come from a read error. The chain has TRBV7-3 and TRBJ2-7; tentatively, D is TRBD1 (6 bases). Germline loops: CDR1 SGHTA, CDR2 FQGTGA. The CDR3 sequence is 13 residues long. The CDR3 spells CSSSLGQSYEQYF. The CDR3, as DNA: TGTTCCAGCAGCTTAGGACAGTCCTACGAGCAGTACTTC. The full variable domain, rest sourced from reference TRBV7-3 and TRBJ2-7, is GAGVSQTPSNKVTEKGKYVELRCDPISGHTALYWYRQSLGQGPEFLIYFQGTGAADDSGLPNDRFFAVRPEGSVSTLKIQRTERGDSAVYLCSSSLGQSYEQYFGPGTRLTVT.

The chain joins TRBV7-8 to TRBJ1-1, with D perhaps matching TRBD1 (6 bases). Per the germline V gene, CDR1 is SGHVS and CDR2 is FQNEAQ. This CDR3 is built from 16 residues. V shed 2 bases and J shed 4 bases, with 17 bases lying between them. The CDR3 spells CASSLPWAGDGTEAFF. DNA of the CDR3: TGTGCCAGCAGCTTACCATGGGCAGGGGATGGCACTGAAGCTTTCTTT.

The chain recombines TRBV27 with TRBJ2-1, with TRBD2 as a possible D gene (6 bases). Germline assignment: CDR1 MNHEY and CDR2 SMNVEV (reference sequence). The germline V and J ends were trimmed by 1 base and 10 bases, with 8 bases remaining between them. The CDR3 covers 12 residues. This CDR3 reads CASSLWGDEQFF. CDR3 nucleotide sequence: TGTGCCAGCAGTTTATGGGGGGACGAGCAGTTCTTC.